The following is a TCR beta chain sequence with its context. The antigen remains undetermined. These data belong to a study of cytomegalovirus exposure and HLA in healthy donors. Across the study: Early on, a data release was issued that held 85 million to 95 million unique TCRs from HLA-typed donors. General study points: Links to common viral pathogens appeared, in a later analysis, for several of the most significant clusters.

The trim removed 0 bases at V and 7 bases at J, leaving 8 bases unmatched. The CDR3 is 15 amino acids. CDR1 is MNHNY and CDR2 is SVGAGI in the germline V gene (reference sequence). The PCR ran on 60 Vbeta and 13 Jbeta primers. Assay: immunoSEQ multiplex PCR; the TCRdb copy retains only in-frame clones and omits some. The repertoire holds a few hundred thousand clones, with about four fifths as singletons. This TCR was sampled from a man aged 25 to 45 in good health and CMV-seronegative. The chain recombines TRBV6-6 with TRBJ2-7; 8 bases are a match to TRBD1. The specimen was PBMCs. The CDR3 bases are TGTGCCAGCAGTTACTCGAGGACAGGGACGAGGGAGCAGTACTTC. Encoded protein: CASSYSRTGTREQYF.